This T cell receptor beta chain was recovered during a study of cytomegalovirus exposure and HLA in healthy donors. The CDR3 loop spans 20 amino acids. The germline V gene encodes CDR1 SGHNT and CDR2 YYREEE (reference sequence). V lost 8 bases and J lost 6; bases outside the gene matches: 25. This clone was counted once. Its antigen is undetermined. Whole-study results and caveats: Rarity held for most TCR sequences, but there were some public TCRs that occurred in many donors.

Vbeta (60) and Jbeta (13) primers were used in the PCR. Sequencing used immunoSEQ multiplex PCR; TCRdb keeps in-frame clones, though not all of them. The repertoire consists of tens of thousands of clones, with nearly 70% occurring once and the leading ten covering about 15%. Sequencing was done on a sample of PBMCs. The J gene is TRBJ2-7, the V gene TRBV5-4, with 14 bases fitting TRBD2. The source is a woman between 45 and 65 years old in good health and CMV-seropositive. In DNA form, the CDR3 reads TGTGCCAGGCAGCATAAGGGGTTGGCCGGGACTAGCGGGAGAAGAGGCGAGCAGTACTTC. Translation gives CARQHKGLAGTSGRRGEQYF.